This T cell receptor (beta chain) was sequenced during a study of identical twins. This clonotype was detected a few times. No antigen is known for it. Study-wide points: Compared with models, monozygotic twins showed more out-of-frame TCR alpha sharing.

The CDR3 is 14 amino acids. Deletions cut 3 bases from V and 3 bases from J, with 12 bases between. Germline CDR1 is SEHNR and CDR2 is FQNEAQ (reference sequence). TCRdb reanalysed the 5' RACE reads using MiXCR and keeps one entry per CDR3 protein. The data show 450,000 or so distinct CDR3 sequences, with roughly a quarter seen just once and 2.5% to 3.5% held by the top ten. These data were also filed under a second study, of T cells expressing NK-cell markers.

The gene calls are TRBV7-9 and TRBJ2-7, with D possibly being TRBD2 (6 bases). The specimen was CD4+ T cells sorted from blood. The sequence came from a woman between 18 and 30 years old in good health. In nucleotides, the CDR3 is TGTGCCAGCAGCTTCTCGGGACTTTACTACGAGCAGTACTTC. Translating it yields CASSFSGLYYEQYF.